This TCR beta chain was recovered during a study of blood T cells in healthy people across ages. About the study: Capture by template switching was about one barcoded beta molecule per two T cells.

Findings of the study overall: Long-lived donors exceeded aged donors in naive CD4+ cells and diversity.

Regarding this clonotype: Its antigen is as yet unknown.

Alongside a J-beta primer mix, a sample-barcoded 5' primer served in a second PCR lasting about 6 to 11 cycles. The template-switch adaptor was a 5' adaptor with 12 random nucleotides. It tagged each cDNA molecule. TCRdb reanalysed the 5' RACE reads using MiXCR and keeps one entry per CDR3 protein. The data show 700,000 to 950,000 distinct CDR3 sequences, 55% to 70% seen once. Germline lookup yields CDR1 SGHDT and CDR2 YYEEEE. There are 14 residues in the CDR3. V lost 2 bases and J 1 base, leaving 8 bases between the germline ends. The chain couples TRBV5-6 to TRBJ2-3; the D gene is possibly TRBD1 (6 bases). Sequencing was done on a sample of blood. The TCR comes from a man aged 30 to 45 in good health. The CDR3 region has the DNA TGTGCCAGCAGCTTTAACAGGGGCACAGATACGCAGTATTTT. Amino acid sequence: CASSFNRGTDTQYF.